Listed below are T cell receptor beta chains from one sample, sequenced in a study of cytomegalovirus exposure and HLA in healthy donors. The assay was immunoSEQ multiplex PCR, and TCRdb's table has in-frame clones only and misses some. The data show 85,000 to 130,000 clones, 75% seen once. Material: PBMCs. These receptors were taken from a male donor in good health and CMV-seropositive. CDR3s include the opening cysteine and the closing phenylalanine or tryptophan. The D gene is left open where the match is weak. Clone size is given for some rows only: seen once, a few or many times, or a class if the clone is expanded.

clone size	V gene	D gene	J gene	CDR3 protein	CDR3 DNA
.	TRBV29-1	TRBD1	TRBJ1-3	CSVGTGGGGNTIYF	TGCAGCGTGGGGACAGGGGGCGGTGGAAACACCATATATTTT
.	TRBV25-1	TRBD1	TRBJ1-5	CASSEGTGGGQPQHF	TGTGCCAGCAGTGAGGGGACAGGGGGCGGACAGCCCCAGCATTTT
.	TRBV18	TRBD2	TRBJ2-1	CASSPGLAGSGNEQFF	TGTGCCAGCTCTCCCGGACTAGCGGGATCCGGGAATGAGCAGTTCTTC
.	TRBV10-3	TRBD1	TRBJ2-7	CAISPQGAYEQYF	TGTGCCATCAGCCCGCAGGGGGCCTACGAGCAGTACTTC
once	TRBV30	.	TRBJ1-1	CAWSRTGQKAFF	TGTGCCTGGAGCAGAACCGGACAGAAAGCTTTCTTT
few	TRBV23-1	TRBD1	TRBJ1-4	CASTHSRNRDSGEKLFF	TGCGCCAGCACCCACTCCCGTAACCGGGACAGCGGCGAAAAACTGTTTTTT
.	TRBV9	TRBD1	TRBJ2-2	CASSVHGTGRTGELFF	TGTGCCAGCAGCGTACATGGGACAGGGCGAACCGGGGAGCTGTTTTTT
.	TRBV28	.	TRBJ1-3	CASSFITAAVNTIYF	TGTGCCAGCAGTTTCATAACAGCCGCTGTCAACACCATATATTTT
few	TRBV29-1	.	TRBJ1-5	CSVLTAINQPQHF	TGCAGCGTCTTGACAGCCATAAATCAGCCCCAGCATTTT
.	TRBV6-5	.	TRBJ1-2	CASSYSRYSYGYTF	TGTGCCAGCAGTTACTCGCGGTATTCCTATGGCTACACCTTC
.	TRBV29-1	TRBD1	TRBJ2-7	CSVAGTGPYEQYF	TGCAGCGTGGCCGGGACAGGGCCCTACGAGCAGTACTTC
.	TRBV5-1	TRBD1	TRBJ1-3	CASSSAISGTGSGNTIYF	TGCGCCAGCAGCTCCGCTATTTCGGGGACAGGCTCTGGAAACACCATATATTTT
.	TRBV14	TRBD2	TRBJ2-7	CASSQGGAYEQYF	TGTGCCAGCAGCCAGGGAGGGGCTTACGAGCAGTACTTC
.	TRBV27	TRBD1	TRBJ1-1	CASRKGQGAEAFF	TGTGCCAGCAGAAAGGGACAGGGGGCTGAAGCTTTCTTT
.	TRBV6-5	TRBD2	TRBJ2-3	CASNSGGAHTQYF	TGTGCCAGCAACAGCGGGGGGGCCCATACGCAGTATTTT
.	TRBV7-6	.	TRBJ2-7	CASSTKPTGNYEQYF	TGTGCCAGCAGCACTAAACCTACAGGGAACTACGAGCAGTACTTC
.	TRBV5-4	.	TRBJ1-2	CASRRTGPPNYGYTF	TGTGCCAGCAGACGAACAGGGCCCCCTAACTATGGCTACACCTTC
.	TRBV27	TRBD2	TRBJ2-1	CASSFPPGLAASSYNEQFF	TGTGCCAGCAGTTTTCCACCCGGACTAGCGGCTAGCTCCTACAATGAGCAGTTCTTC
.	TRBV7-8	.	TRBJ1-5	CASSSQYGQPQHF	TGTGCCAGCAGCAGCCAGTACGGGCAGCCCCAGCATTTT
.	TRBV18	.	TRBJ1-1	CASSEGQNTEVFF	TGTGCCAGCTCCGAAGGACAGAACACTGAAGTTTTCTTT
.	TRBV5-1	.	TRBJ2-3	CASSANRGGVADTQYF	TGCGCCAGCAGCGCCAACAGGGGGGGGGTGGCAGATACGCAGTATTTT
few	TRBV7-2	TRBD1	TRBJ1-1	CASSLQQGGGTEAFF	TGTGCCAGCAGCTTACAACAGGGGGGCGGCACTGAAGCTTTCTTT
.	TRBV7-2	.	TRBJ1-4	CASSLQGTTNEKLFF	TGTGCCAGCAGCTTACAGGGGACTACAAATGAAAAACTGTTTTTT
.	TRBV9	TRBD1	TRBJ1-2	CASSAGTGGGYGYTF	TGTGCCAGCAGCGCAGGGACAGGGGGAGGCTATGGCTACACCTTC
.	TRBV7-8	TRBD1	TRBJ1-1	CASSQSTTGGLLNTEAFF	TGTGCCAGCAGCCAATCTACGACAGGGGGCCTTCTGAACACTGAAGCTTTCTTT
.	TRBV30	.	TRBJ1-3	CAWKDLDSSGNTIYF	TGTGCCTGGAAGGATTTGGACAGCTCTGGAAACACCATATATTTT
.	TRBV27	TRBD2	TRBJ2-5	CASSLRAGGETQYF	TGTGCCAGCAGTTTAAGGGCGGGGGGTGAGACCCAGTACTTC
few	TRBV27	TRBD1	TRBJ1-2	CASSPGTEYGYTF	TGTGCCAGCAGTCCTGGGACAGAATATGGCTACACCTTC
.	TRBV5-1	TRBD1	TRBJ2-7	CASSRTGDEQYF	TGCGCCAGCAGCCGCACAGGGGACGAGCAGTACTTC
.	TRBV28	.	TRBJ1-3	CASSPAGGSGNTIYF	TGTGCCAGCAGCCCCGCGGGGGGCTCTGGAAACACCATATATTTT
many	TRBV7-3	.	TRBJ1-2	CASSLMGGVDYGYTF	TGTGCCAGCAGCTTAATGGGAGGGGTGGATTACGGCTACACCTTC
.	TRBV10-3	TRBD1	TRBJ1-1	CAISEVRGDTEAFF	TGTGCCATCAGTGAGGTCAGGGGGGACACTGAAGCTTTCTTT
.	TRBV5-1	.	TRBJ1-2	CASSSRMESGGYTF	TGCGCCAGCAGCTCGCGAATGGAGTCGGGAGGCTACACCTTC
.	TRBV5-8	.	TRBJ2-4	CASSRDWRNIQYF	TGTGCCAGCAGTCGGGACTGGAGAAACATTCAGTACTTC
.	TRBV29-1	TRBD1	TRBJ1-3	CSVRNDRDSGNTIYF	TGCAGCGTCAGAAATGACAGGGACTCTGGAAACACCATATATTTT
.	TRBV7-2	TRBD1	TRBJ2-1	CASSLVGTGGNEQFF	TGTGCCAGCAGCTTAGTTGGGACAGGGGGCAATGAGCAGTTCTTC
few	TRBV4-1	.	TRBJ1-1	CASTQVGQGIRTEAFF	TGCGCCAGCACTCAAGTGGGGCAGGGCATACGGACTGAAGCTTTCTTT
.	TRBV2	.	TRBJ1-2	CASTPGHLIYGYTF	TGTGCCAGCACTCCGGGACACCTTATCTATGGCTACACCTTC
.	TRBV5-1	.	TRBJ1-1	CASSLSGITEAFF	TGCGCCAGCAGCTTGTCAGGAATAACTGAAGCTTTCTTT
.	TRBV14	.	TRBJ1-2	CASSLSMSYGYTF	TGTGCCAGCAGCCTTAGTATGAGTTATGGCTACACCTTC
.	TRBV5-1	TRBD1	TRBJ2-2	CASSPGTDTGELFF	TGCGCCAGCAGCCCCGGGACAGACACCGGGGAGCTGTTTTTT
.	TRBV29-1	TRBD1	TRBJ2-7	CSVEDRDRTAYEQYF	TGCAGCGTTGAAGATAGGGACAGAACAGCCTACGAGCAGTACTTC
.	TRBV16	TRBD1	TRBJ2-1	CASSRLQTGQGEQFF	TGTGCCAGCAGCCGCCTACAAACGGGACAGGGTGAGCAGTTCTTC
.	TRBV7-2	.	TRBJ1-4	CASSYSAANEKLFF	TGTGCCAGCAGCTATTCCGCGGCTAATGAAAAACTGTTTTTT
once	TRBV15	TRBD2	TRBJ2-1	CATSNPTGGEQFF	TGTGCCACCAGCAATCCTACGGGGGGTGAGCAGTTCTTC
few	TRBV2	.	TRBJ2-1	CASSENNYNEQFF	TGTGCCAGCAGTGAAAACAACTACAATGAGCAGTTCTTC
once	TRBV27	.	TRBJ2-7	CASSLKPSSYEQYF	TGTGCCAGCAGTTTAAAACCGAGCTCCTACGAGCAGTACTTC
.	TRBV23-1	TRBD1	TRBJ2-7	CASSQDRGVPYEQYF	TGCGCCAGCAGTCAGGACAGGGGCGTCCCCTACGAGCAGTACTTC
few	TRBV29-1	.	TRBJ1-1	CSLVEGLNTEAFF	TGCAGCCTAGTAGAGGGTCTGAACACTGAAGCTTTCTTT
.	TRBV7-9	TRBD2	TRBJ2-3	CASSSRTGGPYADTQYF	TGTGCCAGCAGCTCAAGAACGGGAGGGCCTTACGCAGATACGCAGTATTTT
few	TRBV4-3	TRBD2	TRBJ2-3	CASSQVGGMADTQYF	TGCGCCAGCAGCCAAGTCGGGGGGATGGCAGATACGCAGTATTTT
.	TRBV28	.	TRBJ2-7	CASSLVDIYEQYF	TGTGCCAGCAGTTTGGTCGACATCTACGAGCAGTACTTC
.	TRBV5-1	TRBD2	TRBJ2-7	CASSFPSGSSSYEQYF	TGCGCCAGCAGCTTCCCTAGCGGGAGTAGTTCCTACGAGCAGTACTTC